This TCR beta chain originates from a study of blood T cells in healthy people across ages. Germline loops: CDR1 MNHEY, CDR2 SVGEGT. Trimming pared 0 bases from V and 3 bases from J, leaving 15 bases between. The CDR3 consists of 16 residues. The study's findings and limits: A strong correlation was seen between TCR beta diversity and naive T cell percentage.

This clonotype showed up just a few times. Its antigen is unknown. PCR was performed a second time for about 7 to 11 cycles using a sample-barcoded 5' primer and a J-beta primer mix. TCRdb re-derived calls from the 5' RACE reads in MiXCR, one entry per CDR3 protein. The sample has about 930,000 distinct CDR3 sequences, 25% to 30% seen once; the top ten hold 10% to 13%. These same data were also listed under a study on T cells of mothers and their children.

The rearrangement links TRBV6-2 or TRBV6-3 to TRBJ2-7, with a possible D match to TRBD1 (5 bases). Sequencing used blood. This receptor was identified in a woman aged 35 to 49 in good health. The CDR3 DNA sequence: TGTGCCAGCAGTTACTCGAGGCAGGGCGCGTACTACGAGCAGTACTTC. Translating gives CASSYSRQGAYYEQYF.